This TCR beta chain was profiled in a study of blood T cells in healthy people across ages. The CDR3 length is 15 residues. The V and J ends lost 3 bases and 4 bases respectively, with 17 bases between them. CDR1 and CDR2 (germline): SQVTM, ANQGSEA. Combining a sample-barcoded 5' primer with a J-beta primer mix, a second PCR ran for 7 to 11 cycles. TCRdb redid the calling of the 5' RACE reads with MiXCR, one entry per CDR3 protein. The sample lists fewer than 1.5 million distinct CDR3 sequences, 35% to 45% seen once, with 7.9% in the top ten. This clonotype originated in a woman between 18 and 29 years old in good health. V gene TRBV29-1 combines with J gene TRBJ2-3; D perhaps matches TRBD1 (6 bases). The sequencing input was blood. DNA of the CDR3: TGCAGCGTTGACCCGGGACAAGTGTTCTCAGATACGCAGTATTTT. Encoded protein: CSVDPGQVFSDTQYF.